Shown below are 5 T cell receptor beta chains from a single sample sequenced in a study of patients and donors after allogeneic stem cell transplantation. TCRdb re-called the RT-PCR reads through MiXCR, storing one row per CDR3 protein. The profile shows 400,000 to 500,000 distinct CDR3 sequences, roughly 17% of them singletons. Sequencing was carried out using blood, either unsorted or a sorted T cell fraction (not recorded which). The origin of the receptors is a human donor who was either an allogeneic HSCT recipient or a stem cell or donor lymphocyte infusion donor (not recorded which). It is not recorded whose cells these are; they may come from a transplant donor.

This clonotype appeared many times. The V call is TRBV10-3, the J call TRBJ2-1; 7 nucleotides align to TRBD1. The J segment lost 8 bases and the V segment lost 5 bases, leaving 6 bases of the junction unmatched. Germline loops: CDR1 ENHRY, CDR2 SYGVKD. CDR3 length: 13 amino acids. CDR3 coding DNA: TGTGCCATCAGTTACAGGGGTAGTCATGAGCAGTTCTTC. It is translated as CAISYRGSHEQFF.

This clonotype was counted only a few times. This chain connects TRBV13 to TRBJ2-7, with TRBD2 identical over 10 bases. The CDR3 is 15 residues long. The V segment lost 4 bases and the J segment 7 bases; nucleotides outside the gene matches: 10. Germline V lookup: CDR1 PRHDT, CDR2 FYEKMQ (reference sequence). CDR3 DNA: TGTGCCAGCAGCTATAGTAGCGGGAGGTTGGTAGAGCAGTACTTC. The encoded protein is CASSYSSGRLVEQYF. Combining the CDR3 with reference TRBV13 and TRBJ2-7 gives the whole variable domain AAGVIQSPRHLIKEKRETATLKCYPIPRHDTVYWYQQGPGQDPQFLISFYEKMQSDKGSIPDRFSAQQFSDYHSELNMSSLELGDSALYFCASSYSSGRLVEQYFGPGTRLTVT.

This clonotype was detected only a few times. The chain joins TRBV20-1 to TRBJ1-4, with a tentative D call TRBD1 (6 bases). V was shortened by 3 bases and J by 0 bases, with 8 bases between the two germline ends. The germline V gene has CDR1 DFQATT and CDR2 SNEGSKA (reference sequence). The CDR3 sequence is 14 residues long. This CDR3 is CSARGHSTNEKLFF. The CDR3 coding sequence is TGCAGTGCTAGGGGACACTCAACTAATGAAAAACTGTTTTTT.

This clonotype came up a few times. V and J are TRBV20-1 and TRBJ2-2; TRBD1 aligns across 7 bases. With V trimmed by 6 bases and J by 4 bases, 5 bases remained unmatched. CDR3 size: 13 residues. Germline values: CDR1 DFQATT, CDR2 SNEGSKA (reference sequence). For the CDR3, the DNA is TGCAGTGCAACGACAGGGCGCACCGGGGAGCTGTTTTTT. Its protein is CSATTGRTGELFF.

CDR3 bases: TGTGCCAGCAGTCTTACTAGCGGGAGTATAACAGATACGCAGTATTTT. It specifies CASSLTSGSITDTQYF. The chain links TRBV6-4 to TRBJ2-3; 11 bases are a match to TRBD2. CDR1 is MRHNA, CDR2 SNTAGT, per germline. The CDR3 spans 16 residues. Germline trimming cut 5 bases from V and 3 bases from J; bases unmatched to any gene: 7.